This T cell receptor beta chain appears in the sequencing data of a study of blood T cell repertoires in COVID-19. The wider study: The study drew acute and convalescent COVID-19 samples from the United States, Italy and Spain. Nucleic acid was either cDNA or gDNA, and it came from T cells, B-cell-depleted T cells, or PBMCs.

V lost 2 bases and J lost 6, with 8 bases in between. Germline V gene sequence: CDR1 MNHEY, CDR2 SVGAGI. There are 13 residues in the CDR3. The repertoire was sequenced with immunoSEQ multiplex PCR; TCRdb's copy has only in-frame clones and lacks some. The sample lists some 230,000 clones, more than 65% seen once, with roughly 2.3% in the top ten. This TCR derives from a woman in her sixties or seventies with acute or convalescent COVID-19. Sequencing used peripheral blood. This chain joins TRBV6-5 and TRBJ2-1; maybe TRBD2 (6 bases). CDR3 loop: CASSYGGVNEQFF. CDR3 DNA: TGTGCCAGCAGTTACGGCGGGGTCAATGAGCAGTTCTTC.